A selection of T cell receptor beta chains follows, all from one sample in a study of blood T cell repertoires in COVID-19. This table comes from immunoSEQ multiplex PCR, and its TCRdb copy is limited to in-frame clones, with some not included. Among under 200,000 clones listed, over 70% were seen once. The material sequenced was PBMCs or T cells enriched from blood (not recorded which). The source is a woman aged 40 to 50 with acute COVID-19. CDR3s include the opening cysteine and the closing phenylalanine or tryptophan. D genes are given only for firm matches. Expanded clones get a size class; other rows say once, few or many, or leave the size out.

j_call	v_call	d_call	clone_size	cdr3_aa	cdr3_nt
TRBJ2-7	TRBV27	-	-	CASSPPSYEQYF	TGTGCCAGCAGTCCTCCGTCCTACGAGCAGTACTTC
TRBJ2-1	TRBV27	TRBD1	once	CATQGATSSYNEQFF	TGTGCCACTCAGGGGGCCACCAGCTCCTACAATGAGCAGTTCTTC
TRBJ1-4	TRBV25-1	TRBD1	-	CASSESGTGAKLFF	TGTGCCAGCAGTGAATCCGGGACAGGGGCAAAACTGTTTTTT
TRBJ2-3	TRBV4-2	TRBD2	-	CASSQDLSGSTDTQYF	TGTGCCAGCAGCCAAGATCTTAGCGGGAGCACAGATACGCAGTATTTT
TRBJ1-1	TRBV12-3/TRBV12-4	TRBD1	-	CASSTGAGTEAFF	TGTGCCAGCAGTACAGGGGCGGGCACTGAAGCTTTCTTT
TRBJ1-2	TRBV25-1	-	-	CASSVGQNYGYTF	TGTGCCAGCAGTGTAGGACAGAACTATGGCTACACCTTC
TRBJ2-1	TRBV5-4	-	-	CASSLSPYNEQFF	TGTGCCAGCAGCTTGTCCCCTTACAATGAGCAGTTCTTC
TRBJ2-4	TRBV19	-	few	CASSISGTLAKNIQYF	TGTGCCAGTAGTATAAGCGGCACTTTAGCCAAAAACATTCAGTACTTC
TRBJ1-5	TRBV18	-	-	CASSPTLLQGPSNQPQHF	TGTGCCAGCTCACCAACGCTTTTACAGGGCCCCTCCAATCAGCCCCAGCATTTT
TRBJ2-5	TRBV7-3	-	-	CASSLEGSRGETQYF	TGTGCCAGCAGCTTAGAGGGGTCCCGGGGGGAGACCCAGTACTTC
TRBJ2-1	TRBV7-3	TRBD1	-	CASSPGTGGYNEQFF	TGTGCCAGCAGCCCGGGGACAGGTGGTTACAATGAGCAGTTCTTC
TRBJ2-3	TRBV6-5	TRBD2	-	CASRLAGRTDTQYF	TGTGCCAGTAGACTAGCGGGCCGCACAGATACGCAGTATTTT
TRBJ2-1	TRBV18	-	-	CASSKTGAYNEQFF	TGTGCCAGCTCAAAAACGGGAGCCTACAATGAGCAGTTCTTC
TRBJ2-3	TRBV28	-	few	CASGQFRGTDTQYF	TGTGCCAGCGGCCAATTCAGGGGTACAGATACGCAGTATTTT
TRBJ1-4	TRBV12-3/TRBV12-4	TRBD1	-	CASSLESGTELFF	TGTGCCAGCAGTTTAGAATCGGGGACAGAACTGTTTTTT
TRBJ2-2	TRBV9	-	-	CASRAEPGTGELFF	TGTGCCAGCAGAGCGGAGCCGGGCACCGGGGAGCTGTTTTTT
TRBJ2-1	TRBV4-1	TRBD2	-	CASSGLGGRAYEQFF	TGCGCCAGCAGCGGACTTGGGGGGAGGGCCTACGAGCAGTTCTTC
TRBJ1-4	TRBV4-2	-	-	CASSPRGRSANEKLFF	TGTGCCAGCAGCCCCAGGGGTCGGTCAGCTAATGAAAAACTGTTTTTT
TRBJ1-1	TRBV6-5	-	-	CASSYDRGAAFF	TGTGCCAGCAGTTACGACCGGGGGGCTGCTTTCTTT
TRBJ1-1	TRBV27	-	-	CASSETGYTVRAFF	TGTGCCAGCAGTGAAACAGGGTACACGGTGCGAGCTTTCTTT
TRBJ1-2	TRBV28	-	-	CASSSDRTAANYGYTF	TGTGCCAGCAGTTCTGATCGGACAGCAGCAAACTATGGCTACACCTTC
TRBJ1-3	TRBV9	-	-	CASSVEEGRISGNTIYF	TGTGCCAGCAGCGTAGAGGAGGGAAGGATATCTGGAAACACCATATATTTT
TRBJ2-1	TRBV2	-	-	CASSLDSYNEQFF	TGTGCCAGCAGTCTGGACAGCTACAATGAGCAGTTCTTC
TRBJ1-2	TRBV5-1	TRBD1	-	CASSLEGQGAFVDGYTF	TGCGCCAGCAGCTTGGAGGGACAGGGGGCGTTCGTCGATGGCTACACCTTC
TRBJ2-7	TRBV20-1	-	-	CSASDNYEQYF	TGCAGTGCTTCAGACAACTACGAGCAGTACTTC
TRBJ2-1	TRBV6-5	TRBD2	-	CASSPLRERDEQFF	TGTGCCAGCAGTCCCCTGCGGGAGCGAGATGAGCAGTTCTTC
TRBJ1-2	TRBV7-9	-	-	CASSRTGNYGYTF	TGTGCCAGCAGCCGAACAGGGAACTATGGCTACACCTTC
TRBJ2-3	TRBV7-3	-	-	CASSPLGLTTDTQYF	TGTGCCAGCAGCCCCCTGGGACTGACCACAGATACGCAGTATTTT
TRBJ1-1	TRBV5-6	-	few	CASSPADSPRITEAFF	TGTGCCAGCAGCCCCGCGGACTCCCCTCGGATCACTGAAGCTTTCTTT
TRBJ1-2	TRBV15	TRBD1	-	CATSREGQEYYGYTF	TGTGCCACCAGCAGAGAGGGACAGGAGTACTATGGCTACACCTTC
TRBJ2-2	TRBV21-1	-	few	CATNTLSGRRITGELFF	TGTGCCACCAACACCCTCTCGGGTAGGCGAATCACCGGGGAGCTGTTTTTT
TRBJ1-5	TRBV18	TRBD1	-	CASSPGTARNQPQHF	TGTGCCAGCTCACCTGGGACAGCCCGCAATCAGCCCCAGCATTTT
TRBJ2-1	TRBV24-1	-	-	CATSDLLSRLASSYNEQFF	TGTGCCACCAGTGATTTGTTGTCGCGGCTAGCGAGCTCCTACAATGAGCAGTTCTTC
TRBJ2-5	TRBV5-1	TRBD2	-	CASSWMGGETQYF	TGCGCCAGCAGCTGGATGGGGGGGGAGACCCAGTACTTC
TRBJ2-1	TRBV19	TRBD2	-	CASNPSGSSYNEQFF	TGTGCCAGTAACCCTAGCGGGAGCTCCTACAATGAGCAGTTCTTC
TRBJ2-7	TRBV5-6	TRBD1	-	CASSTGQGSSYEQYF	TGTGCCAGCAGCACCGGACAGGGGAGCTCCTACGAGCAGTACTTC
TRBJ1-3	TRBV2	TRBD1	-	CASSEQRTGSSGNTIYF	TGTGCCAGCAGTGAACAGAGGACAGGCTCTTCTGGAAACACCATATATTTT
TRBJ2-3	TRBV5-4	-	-	CASSLEGGGVRADTQYF	TGTGCCAGCAGCTTGGAGGGAGGGGGGGTACGCGCAGATACGCAGTATTTT
TRBJ2-1	TRBV24-1	TRBD2	-	CATSETGTSGRGYNEQFF	TGTGCCACCAGTGAGACCGGGACTAGCGGGAGAGGTTACAATGAGCAGTTCTTC
TRBJ2-1	TRBV4-1	TRBD2	once	CASSQVGASGLYNEQFF	TGCGCCAGCAGCCAAGTAGGGGCTAGCGGCCTCTACAATGAGCAGTTCTTC
TRBJ2-1	TRBV5-1	-	-	CASSVGGSSYNEQFF	TGCGCCAGCAGCGTCGGGGGTAGCTCCTACAATGAGCAGTTCTTC
TRBJ2-7	TRBV27	TRBD2	-	CASSLGGVLYEQYF	TGTGCCAGCAGTTTGGGGGGGGTCCTCTACGAGCAGTACTTC
TRBJ1-5	TRBV5-5	-	-	CASSQMGGGQPQHF	TGTGCCAGCAGCCAAATGGGCGGGGGTCAGCCCCAGCATTTT
TRBJ1-5	TRBV4-2	-	-	CASSQDPDSRFTDQPQHF	TGTGCCAGCAGCCAAGATCCGGACAGCCGTTTTACCGATCAGCCCCAGCATTTT
TRBJ1-1	TRBV18	-	-	CASSPGRGPSLNTEAFF	TGTGCCAGCTCACCAGGCAGGGGCCCTTCCTTGAACACTGAAGCTTTCTTT
TRBJ1-3	TRBV3-1/TRBV3-2	-	-	CASSHGKGSGNTIYF	TGTGCCAGCAGCCACGGGAAAGGATCTGGAAACACCATATATTTT
TRBJ2-3	TRBV25-1	TRBD2	-	CASREAGGPKSDTQYF	TGTGCCAGCAGGGAAGCGGGAGGGCCTAAGTCAGATACGCAGTATTTT
TRBJ1-6	TRBV2	-	-	CASGDRSSYNSPLHF	TGTGCCAGCGGAGACAGGAGCTCCTATAATTCACCCCTCCACTTT
TRBJ2-7	TRBV6-2/TRBV6-3	TRBD2	-	CASSYSSPMGLAGGPYEQYF	TGTGCCAGCAGTTACTCAAGCCCCATGGGACTAGCGGGAGGACCCTACGAGCAGTACTTC
TRBJ2-2	TRBV5-6	TRBD2	once	CASSLGLAGANTGELFF	TGTGCCAGCAGCTTGGGACTAGCTGGAGCGAACACCGGGGAGCTGTTTTTT
TRBJ1-6	TRBV7-9	-	-	CASSLGRAPNSPLHF	TGTGCCAGCAGCTTAGGCAGGGCCCCGAATTCACCCCTCCACTTT
TRBJ1-6	TRBV30	-	-	CAWSVRWERSSYNSPLHF	TGTGCCTGGAGTGTACGGTGGGAGAGGAGCTCCTATAATTCACCCCTCCACTTT
TRBJ1-3	TRBV19	-	-	CASLDLSGNTIYF	TGTGCCAGTCTAGATCTCTCTGGAAACACCATATATTTT
TRBJ1-2	TRBV5-1	TRBD1	-	CASSLSDRGPTNYGYTF	TGCGCCAGCAGCTTGTCGGACAGGGGGCCTACTAACTATGGCTACACCTTC
TRBJ2-1	TRBV11-3	TRBD2	few	CASSSGLAESNEQFF	TGTGCCAGCAGCTCGGGACTAGCGGAATCCAATGAGCAGTTCTTC
TRBJ2-5	TRBV5-4	TRBD1	-	CAVSRQGARETQYF	TGTGCCGTCTCGCGGCAGGGGGCGAGGGAGACCCAGTACTTC
TRBJ2-3	TRBV9	TRBD2	-	CASSGRTSSILTDTQYF	TGTGCCAGCAGCGGACGGACTAGTTCGATTTTGACAGATACGCAGTATTTT